Included here is one T cell receptor (beta chain) sequence, with context. The V end was cut by 5 bases, the J end by 0 bases, with 14 bases between. CDR1 is SGHAT and CDR2 is FQNNGV in the germline V gene. The CDR3 extends over 15 amino acids. This record comes from a study of T cells in narcolepsy. The protocol was immunoSEQ multiplex PCR, while the TCRdb copy is restricted to in-frame clones and leaves out a portion. The table records about 32,000 clones, around 77% of them present only once. What was sequenced was memory (CD45RA-) CD4+ T cells from blood. The V call is TRBV11-2, the J call TRBJ2-7; possible D gene TRBD2, 5 bases. The sequence was collected from a human donor in good health. Here the CDR3 reads CASSPLALSSYEQYF. As DNA, the CDR3 is TGTGCCAGCAGCCCGCTAGCTTTGAGCTCCTACGAGCAGTACTTC.